The 21 T cell receptor beta chains presented below share a single source sample, sequenced in a study of regulatory T cells in long-lasting Graves disease. Time point reported: persistent/refractory GD, antithyroid drugs over 5 years with positive TRAb. Following extraction of RNA from PBMCs, that RNA was used to make the TCR library. CDR3-region Arm-PCR and iRepertoire HTBI primers produced the TCR beta libraries. TCRdb recomputed calls from the multiplex PCR reads with MiXCR, one row per CDR3 protein. This table holds roughly 430,000 distinct CDR3 sequences, roughly a fifth found once. The sequencing used peripheral blood mononuclear cells (PBMCs), collected when the disease was refractory, from a patient treated with antithyroid drugs. These receptors all stem from a female donor with Graves disease.

This chain links TRBV5-1 with TRBJ2-7, with D possibly being TRBD1 (6 bases). In germline, CDR1 is SGHRS, CDR2 YFSETQ. The CDR3 spans 14 residues. With 4 bases removed from V and 3 bases from J, the gap between germline ends came to 14 bases. DNA for the CDR3: TGCGCCAGCAGCGTGGACAGAAAAGGCTACGAGCAGTACTTC. Amino acids: CASSVDRKGYEQYF.

This clonotype was seen repeatedly, ten times or more. The chain carries TRBV6-6 and TRBJ2-2; 10 bases are a match to TRBD2. Trimming at V came to 0 bases and at J to 5 bases, leaving 6 bases not matched to a gene. Germline CDR1 and CDR2: MNHNY and SVGAGI (reference sequence). This CDR3 is built from 17 residues. The CDR3 nucleotides read TGTGCCAGCAGTTACTCGAGGACTAGCGGATCGACCGGGGAGCTGTTTTTT. It is translated as CASSYSRTSGSTGELFF.

This clonotype was counted at least ten times. V and J are TRBV28 and TRBJ1-3, with D possibly matching TRBD1 (6 bases). CDR3 length: 14 amino acids. V was clipped by 7 bases and J by 4 bases, with 14 bases between them. The germline gives CDR1 MDHEN, CDR2 SYDVKM. The CDR3 loop is CASISGGPGNTIYF. The DNA of the CDR3 is TGTGCCAGCATCTCGGGGGGCCCGGGAAACACCATATATTTT.

This clonotype was recorded a few times. The CDR3 is CASAPGGNTGELFF. DNA of the CDR3: TGCGCCAGCGCCCCGGGCGGGAACACCGGGGAGCTGTTTTTT. The chain has TRBV5-1 and TRBJ2-2; no definite D call. V dropped 7 bases and J dropped 1 base, with 11 bases sitting between them. Germline CDR1 and CDR2: SGHRS and YFSETQ. CDR3 length equals 14 residues.

In its sample, this clonotype was seen many times. The rearrangement links TRBV24-1 to TRBJ1-1, with TRBD1 matching over 7 bases. V was clipped by 4 bases and J by 7 bases; unmatched bases: 5. Germline CDR1 and CDR2: KGHDR and SFDVKD. The CDR3 length is 13 residues. CDR3 in amino acids: CATSDPGTVEAFF. The CDR3 nucleotides read TGTGCCACCAGTGACCCCGGGACAGTTGAAGCTTTCTTT.

This clonotype was seen ten or more times. The chain joins TRBV6-1 to TRBJ2-7, with TRBD2 matching over 9 bases. With V trimmed by 1 base and J by 0 bases, 4 bases remained unmatched. CDR1 and CDR2 (germline): MNHNS, SASEGT. CDR3 size: 16 residues. The CDR3 loop reads CASSEGGGVISYEQYF. CDR3 sequence (DNA): TGTGCCAGCAGTGAAGGCGGGGGGGTGATCTCCTACGAGCAGTACTTC.

The sample holds a few counts of this clonotype. The chain combines TRBV6-1 with TRBJ2-7; D not resolved. CDR1 MNHNS and CDR2 SASEGT come from the germline V gene. The V end was cut by 6 bases, the J end by 3 bases, with 12 bases between. The CDR3 covers 13 residues. The CDR3 coding sequence is TGTGCCAGCAGCGGCGACCTTATCTACGAGCAGTACTTC. It yields the protein CASSGDLIYEQYF.

This clonotype was seen at least ten times. This chain joins TRBV10-3 and TRBJ2-5; D is perhaps TRBD1 (5 bases). Trimming pared 11 bases from V and 4 bases from J, leaving 17 bases between. The CDR3 is 13 residues long. Germline V gene data show CDR1 as ENHRY and CDR2 as SYGVKD. CDR3 in amino acids: CASQDDQGETQYF. The CDR3 nucleotides are TGTGCCTCACAAGATGACCAGGGAGAGACCCAGTACTTC.

This clonotype was recorded at least ten times. V gene TRBV10-3 combines with J gene TRBJ2-5, with a weak D call TRBD1 (5 bases). Trimming left V 5 bases short and J 2 bases short, with 21 bases between. Germline CDR1 reads ENHRY; CDR2 reads SYGVKD. This CDR3 spans 17 amino acids. CDR3 loop: CAISRSGVDSRQETQYF. CDR3 nucleotide sequence: TGTGCCATCAGTCGATCCGGCGTCGACAGCCGTCAAGAGACCCAGTACTTC.

The V gene is TRBV3-1, the J gene TRBJ1-6; 10 positions match TRBD1. Germline V gene sequence: CDR1 LGHDT, CDR2 YNNKEL (reference sequence). V lost 0 bases and J lost 7; bases outside the gene matches: 6. The CDR3 totals 17 residues. This chain's CDR3 is CASSQEVAGQGNSPLHF. The DNA for the CDR3 is TGTGCCAGCAGCCAAGAGGTTGCGGGACAGGGGAATTCACCCCTCCACTTT.

This clonotype was seen only a few times. The gene calls are TRBV2 and TRBJ2-1; 14 bases line up with TRBD2. V dropped 2 bases and J dropped 8; count of bases not matched to a gene: 5. Germline V gives CDR1 SNHLY, CDR2 FYNNEI. This CDR3 has 16 amino acids. This CDR3 reads CASSEWTSGRFDEQFF. Here the CDR3 DNA reads TGTGCCAGCAGTGAATGGACTAGCGGGAGGTTTGATGAGCAGTTCTTC.

In nucleotides, the CDR3 is TGTGCCAGCAGCCAATACCCAGGGGGTGACACTGAAGCTTTCTTT. Protein: CASSQYPGGDTEAFF. The chain uses TRBV4-2 and TRBJ1-1; 7 nucleotides align to TRBD1. V was clipped by 2 bases and J by 3 bases; unmatched bases: 6. Germline CDR1 LGHNA, CDR2 YNFKEQ. The CDR3 loop spans 15 amino acids.

This clonotype was seen more than once but under ten times. This chain joins TRBV7-3 and TRBJ2-7; D gene unclear. V was pared by 7 bases and J by 5 bases, with 15 bases between. CDR3 size: 13 residues. Per germline, CDR1 SGHTA and CDR2 FQGTGA. As DNA, the CDR3 is TGTGCCAGCAACAAACAGCACCCCAACGAGCAGTACTTC. This encodes CASNKQHPNEQYF.

The chain links TRBV28 to TRBJ2-4, with 9 bases identical to TRBD1. CDR3 length: 14 amino acids. Germline CDR1 MDHEN, CDR2 SYDVKM. The V gene end was trimmed by 1 base and the J gene end by 9 bases; junction bases not matched to a gene: 4. CDR3 sequence (DNA): TGTGCCAGCAGTTTATTGGACAGGGGAAGCATTCAGTACTTC. It yields the protein CASSLLDRGSIQYF.

Only a few counts were recorded for this clonotype. The chain joins TRBV29-1 to TRBJ1-1; D uncertain. V gave up 5 bases and J gave up 0 bases, with 4 bases separating them. Germline V gene lookup returns CDR1 SQVTM and CDR2 ANQGSEA. The CDR3 spans 11 residues. The CDR3, as DNA: TGCAGCGTTTGGATGAACACTGAAGCTTTCTTT. Amino acid sequence: CSVWMNTEAFF.

This clonotype occurred many times. The chain combines TRBV3-1 with TRBJ1-2, with D perhaps matching TRBD1 (5 bases). This CDR3 has 18 amino acids. Trimming cost V 0 bases and J 2 bases, with 19 bases left between them. Germline lookup yields CDR1 LGHDT and CDR2 YNNKEL (reference sequence). The CDR3 reads CASSQERGGSTANYGYTF. The CDR3 nucleotides read TGTGCCAGCAGCCAAGAGCGCGGGGGGTCCACAGCAAACTATGGCTACACCTTC.

This clonotype showed up many times. The chain combines TRBV6-1 with TRBJ1-1; a possible D gene is TRBD1 (6 bases). The germline V gene encodes CDR1 MNHNS and CDR2 SASEGT. Trimming removed 10 bases from V and 5 bases from J, with 17 bases in between. The CDR3 has 13 amino acids. This CDR3 reads CANRGGGGTEAFF. The CDR3 nucleotides read TGTGCCAACAGAGGTGGGGGCGGAACTGAAGCTTTCTTT.

The chain couples TRBV28 to TRBJ2-1, with 11 bases aligning to TRBD2. V lost 5 bases, J lost 0 bases, and 3 bases stayed unmatched. Germline assignment: CDR1 MDHEN and CDR2 SYDVKM. The CDR3 loop spans 16 amino acids. This CDR3 reads CASSVTSGNSYNEQFF. CDR3 nucleotides: TGTGCCAGCAGTGTGACTAGCGGGAACTCCTACAATGAGCAGTTCTTC. The full variable domain, in which reference TRBV28 and TRBJ2-1 provide the parts outside the CDR3, is DVKVTQSSRYLVKRTGEKVFLECVQDMDHENMFWYRQDPGLGLRLIYFSYDVKMKEKGDIPEGYSVSREKKERFSLILESASTNQTSMYLCASSVTSGNSYNEQFFGPGTRLTVL.

This clonotype has a single count. Being one base from a much bigger clone, this may be a read error. This sequence joins TRBV5-1 and TRBJ1-2; TRBD1 agrees at 8 bases. V dropped 2 bases and J dropped 7; count of bases not matched to a gene: 7. The CDR3 totals 14 residues. The germline V gene has CDR1 SGHRS and CDR2 YFSETQ. The CDR3 DNA reads TGCGCCAGCAGCTTTACGACAGGGGCTTTTGGCTACACCTTC. Translating gives CASSFTTGAFGYTF.

Of note for this clonotype: A single base separates this from a much larger clone, so it may be a read error. V and J are TRBV6-1 and TRBJ2-7; 9 bases align to TRBD1. J gave up 0 bases and V 5 bases, and 5 bases lay outside the gene matches. The CDR3 spans 15 residues. CDR1 MNHNS and CDR2 SASEGT come from the germline V gene. The CDR3 loop is CASSRTGEGSYEQYF. The DNA of the CDR3 is TGTGCCAGCAGTCGGACAGGGGAGGGCTCCTACGAGCAGTACTTC.

This sequence joins TRBV11-2 and TRBJ2-3, with TRBD2 as a possible D gene (6 bases). V gave up 4 bases and J gave up 2 bases, with 16 bases separating them. The germline gives CDR1 SGHAT, CDR2 FQNNGV. The CDR3 loop spans 16 amino acids. The CDR3 spells CASSSGGPGVTDTQYF. The CDR3 bases are TGTGCCAGCAGCTCCGGGGGACCGGGAGTCACAGATACGCAGTATTTT.